Listed here is a single T cell receptor (beta chain). This clone has just a few counts. Its antigen remains undetermined. Per-base qualities were not stored, and no clone one base away is much larger. The sample comes from a study of PD-1 blockade in mismatch repair-deficient tumors (dated by TCRdb to 2017 to 2019). General notes on the study: Between late 2013 and September 2016, the trial enrolled around 89 consecutive patients with over 10 mismatch repair-deficient cancer types, every one of whom had been previously treated and was progressing. Deep sequencing of TCR CDR3 regions was used to track tumor-associated T cell clones in peripheral blood of patients responding to PD-1 blockade.

From its cysteine to its phenylalanine, the CDR3 spans 13 amino acids. Of the read, only the CDR3 DNA is kept; its 39 bases are in frame from base 1. The germline V gene supplies CDR1 SGDLS and CDR2 YYNGEE. Deletion took 4 bases off V and 5 bases off J, with a span of 13 bases between the germline ends. Findings and caveats that apply to the study as a whole: Tumor-resident clones, often undetectable in blood before treatment, expanded rapidly after pembrolizumab and then contracted, generally before radiologic responses.

Mismatch repair deficiency was established in every enrolled patient by polymerase chain reaction or immunohistochemistry. TCR sequencing was performed for three patients who responded to pembrolizumab therapy. In the phase II trial, pembrolizumab PD-1 blockade was tested prospectively in advanced mismatch repair-deficient cancers, no matter which tissue of origin the cancers came from. Peripheral blood T cell samples were collected serially, before PD-1 blockade began and at several time points afterward. Blood sampling time points were reported as weeks after the first dose of pembrolizumab. Libraries were constructed by the immunoSEQ multiplex PCR assay. In its TCRdb copy, this immuneACCESS table keeps in-frame sequences only and misses some clones. Where compared with another copy, unresolved V genes explain less than half of these, and the others have no known cause. The sample table lists approximately 50,000 clones, approximately 80% of them with a count of one. The top ten hold 3.3% of the sample.

The sequence came from an adult with mismatch repair-deficient cancer. The sample was peripheral blood, taken 4 weeks after starting pembrolizumab. The chain was built from TRBV9 and TRBJ2-7, and possibly TRBD1, on 5 matching bases. In nucleotides, the sequence is TGTGCCAGCAGCAGGACACCAATGGACGAGCAGTACTTC. Protein translation: CASSRTPMDEQYF. Outside the CDR3, residues come from the reference TRBV9 and TRBJ2-7 proteins, so the full variable domain is: DSGVTQTPKHLITATGQRVTLRCSPRSGDLSVYWYQQSLDQGLQFLIQYYNGEERAKGNILERFSAQQFPDLHSELNLSSLELGDSALYFCASSRTPMDEQYFGPGTRLTVT.